This T cell receptor (beta chain) was captured in a study of T cells after yellow fever vaccination. Study context: Each low-cell-number fraction was prepared by means of SMART-Seq v4 Ultra Low Input. Findings of the study overall: Overall, a small share of clonotypes was seen in both CD4 and CD8 compartments.

CDR3 size: 13 residues. V shed 0 bases and J shed 6 bases, with 6 bases lying between them. Germline lookup yields CDR1 SGDLS and CDR2 YYNGEE. TCRdb reprocessed the 5' RACE reads via MiXCR and lists one record per CDR3 protein. There are approximately 300,000 distinct CDR3 sequences in the sample; 6.5% to 8.5% occur only once, and 15% to 20% lies in the top ten. This clonotype was seen at least ten times. Antigen: not known. The rearrangement links TRBV9 to TRBJ2-2; D remains ambiguous. The TCR comes from a man younger than 30 who received the YFV17D yellow fever vaccine. The sequencing here drew on PBMCs, taken approximately 47 days after the first yellow fever vaccination. The CDR3 DNA sequence: TGTGCCAGCAGCGTAGGCAGTGCCGGGGAGCTGTTTTTT. Protein product: CASSVGSAGELFF.